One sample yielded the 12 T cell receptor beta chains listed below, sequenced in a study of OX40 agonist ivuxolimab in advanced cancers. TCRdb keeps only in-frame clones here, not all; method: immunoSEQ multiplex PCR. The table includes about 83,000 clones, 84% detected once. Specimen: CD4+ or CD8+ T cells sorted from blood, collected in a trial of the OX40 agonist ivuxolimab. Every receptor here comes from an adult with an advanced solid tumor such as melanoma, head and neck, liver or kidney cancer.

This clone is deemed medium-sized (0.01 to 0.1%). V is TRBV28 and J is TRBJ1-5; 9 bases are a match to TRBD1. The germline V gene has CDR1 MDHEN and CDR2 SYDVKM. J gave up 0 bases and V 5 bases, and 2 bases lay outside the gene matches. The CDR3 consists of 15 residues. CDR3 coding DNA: TGTGCCAGCAGTCAACAGGGGGCTAGCAATCAGCCCCAGCATTTT. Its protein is CASSQQGASNQPQHF.

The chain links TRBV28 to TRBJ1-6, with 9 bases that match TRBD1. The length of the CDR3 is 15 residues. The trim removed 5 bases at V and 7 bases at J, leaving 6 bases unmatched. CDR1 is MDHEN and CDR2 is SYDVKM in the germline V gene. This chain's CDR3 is CASSAPGQGNSPLHF. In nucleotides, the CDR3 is TGTGCCAGCAGTGCCCCCGGACAGGGGAATTCACCCCTCCACTTT. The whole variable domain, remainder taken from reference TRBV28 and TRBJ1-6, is DVKVTQSSRYLVKRTGEKVFLECVQDMDHENMFWYRQDPGLGLRLIYFSYDVKMKEKGDIPEGYSVSREKKERFSLILESASTNQTSMYLCASSAPGQGNSPLHFGNGTRLTVT.

As DNA, the CDR3 is TGTGCCAGCTCGCCTATACAGGGGATCGGCACAGATACGCAGTATTTT. This sequence encodes CASSPIQGIGTDTQYF. V is TRBV18 and J is TRBJ2-3; 7 nucleotides align to TRBD1. The trim removed 6 bases at V and 1 base at J, leaving 10 bases unmatched. CDR1 is KGHSH, CDR2 LQKENI, per germline. This CDR3 is built from 16 residues.

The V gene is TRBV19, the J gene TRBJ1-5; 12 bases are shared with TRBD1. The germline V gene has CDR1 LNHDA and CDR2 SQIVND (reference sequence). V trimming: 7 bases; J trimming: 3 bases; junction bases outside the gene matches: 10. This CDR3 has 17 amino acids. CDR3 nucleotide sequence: TGTGCCAGTATTTCGGGACAGGGGGCCAATAACAATCAGCCCCAGCATTTT. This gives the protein CASISGQGANNNQPQHF.

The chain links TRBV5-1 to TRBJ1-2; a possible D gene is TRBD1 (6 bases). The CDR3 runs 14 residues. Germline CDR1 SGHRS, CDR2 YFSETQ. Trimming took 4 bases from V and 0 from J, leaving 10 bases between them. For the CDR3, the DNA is TGCGCCAGCAGCCCGGAGGGGGCTAACTATGGCTACACCTTC. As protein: CASSPEGANYGYTF.

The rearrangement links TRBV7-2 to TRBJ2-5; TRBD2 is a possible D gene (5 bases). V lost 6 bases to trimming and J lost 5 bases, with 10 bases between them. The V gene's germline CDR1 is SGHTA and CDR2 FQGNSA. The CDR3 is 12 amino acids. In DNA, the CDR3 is TGTGCCAGCAGGGCGGGTTCGGAGACCCAGTACTTC. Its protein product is CASRAGSETQYF.

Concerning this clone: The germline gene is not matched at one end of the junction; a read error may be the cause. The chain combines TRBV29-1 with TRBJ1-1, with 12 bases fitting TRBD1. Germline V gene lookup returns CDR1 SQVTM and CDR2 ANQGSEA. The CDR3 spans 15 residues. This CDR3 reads CSVASPGTGGEEGVF. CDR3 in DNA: TGCAGCGTAGCTAGTCCCGGGACAGGGGGCGAGGAAGGGGTCTTT.

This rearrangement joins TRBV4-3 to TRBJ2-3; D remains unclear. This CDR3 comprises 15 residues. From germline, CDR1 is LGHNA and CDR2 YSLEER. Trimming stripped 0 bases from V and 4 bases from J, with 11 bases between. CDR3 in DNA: TGCGCCAGCAGCCAAGAGGCGGCCCGGGCAGATACGCAGTATTTT. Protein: CASSQEAARADTQYF.

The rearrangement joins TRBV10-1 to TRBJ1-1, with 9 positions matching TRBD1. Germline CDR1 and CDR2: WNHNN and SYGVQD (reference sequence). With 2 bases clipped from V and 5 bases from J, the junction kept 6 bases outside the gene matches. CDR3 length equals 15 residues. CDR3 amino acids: CASSEGGQGTTEAFF. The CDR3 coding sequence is TGCGCCAGCAGTGAGGGTGGACAGGGGACTACTGAAGCTTTCTTT.

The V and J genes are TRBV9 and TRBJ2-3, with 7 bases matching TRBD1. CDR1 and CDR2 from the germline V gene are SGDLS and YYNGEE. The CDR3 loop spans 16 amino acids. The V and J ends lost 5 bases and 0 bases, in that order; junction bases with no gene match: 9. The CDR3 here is CASSVTGVTSTDTQYF. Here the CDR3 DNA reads TGTGCCAGCAGTGTAACAGGGGTCACTAGCACAGATACGCAGTATTTT.

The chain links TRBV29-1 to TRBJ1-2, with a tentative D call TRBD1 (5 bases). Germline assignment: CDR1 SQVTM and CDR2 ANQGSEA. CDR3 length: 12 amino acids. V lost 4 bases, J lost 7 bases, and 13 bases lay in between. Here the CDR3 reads CSVGTPEGGYTF. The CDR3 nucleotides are TGCAGCGTTGGGACACCCGAGGGTGGCTACACCTTC. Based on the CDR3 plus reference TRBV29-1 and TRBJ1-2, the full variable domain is SAVISQKPSRDICQRGTSLTIQCQVDSQVTMMFWYRQQPGQSLTLIATANQGSEATYESGFVIDKFPISRPNLTFSTLTVSNMSPEDSSIYLCSVGTPEGGYTFGSGTRLTVV.

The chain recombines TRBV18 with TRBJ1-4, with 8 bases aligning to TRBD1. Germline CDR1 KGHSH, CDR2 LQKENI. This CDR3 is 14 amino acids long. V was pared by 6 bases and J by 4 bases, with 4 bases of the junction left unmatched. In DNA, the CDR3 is TGTGCCAGCTCCTCGGGACAGGTTAATGAAAAACTGTTTTTT. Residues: CASSSGQVNEKLFF.